Below are 15 T cell receptor beta chains sequenced from a single sample in a study of radiotherapy plus CTLA-4 blockade in lung cancer. Sequencing was performed with immunoSEQ multiplex PCR; in TCRdb, only in-frame clones are kept and a portion is missing. This table holds roughly 90,000 clones, about 78% found once. This specimen was peripheral blood, taken from a patient treated with radiotherapy plus ipilimumab. The source is a human donor with non-small cell lung cancer who had a partial response to radiotherapy plus ipilimumab. Some clones in this sample may be carry-over from other donors' samples.

V gene TRBV7-3 combines with J gene TRBJ2-3, with D possibly matching TRBD2 (6 bases). Germline CDR1 SGHTA, CDR2 FQGTGA. CDR3 length equals 17 residues. The V and J ends lost 5 bases and 6 bases respectively, with 24 bases between them. The CDR3 DNA is TGTGCCAGCAGCGCGTCACCGGGACTCGGGCTTGGGGATACGCAGTATTTT. Residues: CASSASPGLGLGDTQYF.

This sequence joins TRBV6-5 and TRBJ2-7; possible D gene TRBD2, 5 bases. The CDR3 consists of 15 residues. V was shortened by 5 bases and J by 0 bases, with 14 bases between the two germline ends. CDR1 is MNHEY and CDR2 is SVGAGI in the germline V gene. This CDR3 reads CASSKDGVSSYEQYF. CDR3 bases: TGTGCCAGCAGTAAAGACGGGGTCAGCTCCTACGAGCAGTACTTC.

This clone has more than one count but fewer than ten. This chain joins TRBV28 and TRBJ1-4; weak D call: TRBD1 (5 bases). Germline V gene lookup returns CDR1 MDHEN and CDR2 SYDVKM. The length of the CDR3 is 17 residues. The V end lost 2 bases, the J end lost 3 bases, and 16 bases lay between the germline ends. CDR3 sequence: CASSLGGAGVANEKLFF. The CDR3 nucleotides are TGTGCCAGCAGTTTAGGCGGGGCGGGGGTGGCTAATGAAAAACTGTTTTTT.

The chain recombines TRBV11-3 with TRBJ2-7, with 14 bases lining up with TRBD2. From germline, CDR1 is SGHNT and CDR2 YENEEA. V shed 1 base and J 0 bases; nucleotides not matched to a gene: 5. This CDR3 is 18 amino acids long. The CDR3: CASSLGPGLAGASYEQYF. The CDR3 region has the DNA TGTGCCAGCAGCTTAGGCCCGGGACTAGCGGGGGCCTCCTACGAGCAGTACTTC.

The V call is TRBV16, the J call TRBJ1-6; D not certain. There are 14 residues in the CDR3. The V gene's germline CDR1 is KGHSY and CDR2 FQNENV. V was shortened by 0 bases and J by 9 bases, with 9 bases between the two germline ends. The CDR3 nucleotides are TGTGCCAGCAGCCAATCATTCTCGAGTTCACCCCTCCACTTT. This translates into CASSQSFSSSPLHF.

The CDR3 protein is CASSPGGGLDSYEQYF. The CDR3 DNA reads TGTGCCAGCTCACCAGGGGGGGGGCTGGATTCCTACGAGCAGTACTTC. This chain uses TRBV18 with TRBJ2-7, with D tentatively TRBD2 (7 bases). Trimming took off 2 bases at V and 1 base at J, with 15 bases between the two ends. This CDR3 is built from 16 residues. Germline V gene lookup returns CDR1 KGHSH and CDR2 LQKENI.

This clone appeared once. The chain carries TRBV27 and TRBJ2-1; possible D gene TRBD1, 5 bases. Trimming cost V 3 bases and J 8 bases, with 14 bases left between them. This CDR3 is 14 amino acids long. Germline V gene lookup returns CDR1 MNHEY and CDR2 SMNVEV (reference sequence). CDR3 sequence: CASSFQGRVYEQFF. CDR3 nucleotide sequence: TGTGCCAGCAGTTTCCAGGGTCGGGTATATGAGCAGTTCTTC.

This chain links TRBV19 with TRBJ1-5, with 11 bases lining up with TRBD1. Germline CDR1 LNHDA, CDR2 SQIVND (reference sequence). The CDR3 covers 13 residues. Germline trimming cut 9 bases from V and 6 bases from J; bases unmatched to any gene: 4. CDR3 DNA: TGTGCCAGCGGACAGGGGGCGTTTCAGCCCCAGCATTTT. Protein sequence: CASGQGAFQPQHF.

The rearrangement joins TRBV7-8 to TRBJ2-7, with 8 bases that match TRBD2. Trimming took 1 base from V and 2 from J; bases not matched to a gene: 13. Germline V gene data show CDR1 as SGHVS and CDR2 as FQNEAQ. CDR3 length: 18 amino acids. CDR3 amino acids: CASSLGPSAGVLPYEQYF. The CDR3 DNA follows: TGTGCCAGCAGCTTAGGTCCCTCAGCGGGAGTCCTCCCCTACGAGCAGTACTTC.

The chain uses TRBV7-8 and TRBJ1-1; no firm D call. V was pared by 2 bases and J by 1 base, with 8 bases between. The CDR3 consists of 14 residues. CDR1 and CDR2 from the germline V gene are SGHVS and FQNEAQ. The DNA for the CDR3 is TGTGCCAGCAGCTTACTTCAGAAGAACACTGAAGCTTTCTTT. Encoded protein: CASSLLQKNTEAFF.

This rearrangement joins TRBV19 to TRBJ1-2; D ambiguous. Germline V gene lookup returns CDR1 LNHDA and CDR2 SQIVND (reference sequence). The germline V and J ends were trimmed by 1 base and 8 bases, with 11 bases remaining between them. The CDR3 covers 13 residues. The CDR3 sequence: CASSIGGQRGYTF. The DNA for the CDR3 is TGTGCCAGTAGTATAGGAGGGCAGCGCGGCTACACCTTC.

This chain uses TRBV5-6 with TRBJ2-7; TRBD2 matches at 8 bases. V lost 3 bases and J lost 2; bases outside the gene matches: 13. From germline, CDR1 is SGHDT and CDR2 YYEEEE. This CDR3 has 17 amino acids. This chain's CDR3 is CASSWAVTSGITYEQYF. In nucleotides, the CDR3 is TGTGCCAGCAGCTGGGCGGTAACTAGCGGTATTACCTACGAGCAGTACTTC.

The CDR3 here is CASSNGVRSSPLHF. The CDR3 bases are TGTGCCAGCAGTAACGGTGTGCGATCGTCACCCCTCCACTTT. V gene TRBV7-2 combines with J gene TRBJ1-6; D unresolved. Trimming removed 6 bases from V and 10 bases from J, with 16 bases in between. CDR3 length equals 14 residues. CDR1 SGHTA and CDR2 FQGNSA come from the germline V gene.

The chain couples TRBV23-1 to TRBJ1-1, with TRBD1 matching over 8 bases. TRBV23-1 is flagged as an ORF with uncertain function. The CDR3 is 15 residues long. Trimming at V came to 3 bases and at J to 5 bases, leaving 8 bases not matched to a gene. The CDR3 bases are TGCGCCAGCAGTCACCTCAGGGGGCAAGGAACTGAAGCTTTCTTT. It yields the protein CASSHLRGQGTEAFF.

This chain joins TRBV5-6 and TRBJ1-4, with D possibly being TRBD1 (6 bases). Germline-derived CDR1 and CDR2 are SGHDT and YYEEEE. The length of the CDR3 is 14 residues. Trimming removed 3 bases from V and 7 bases from J, with 13 bases in between. The CDR3 region is CASSSAGAIEKLFF. In nucleotides, the CDR3 is TGTGCCAGCAGCTCCGCGGGGGCCATTGAAAAACTGTTTTTT.